What follows are 27 T cell receptor beta chains derived from one specimen sequenced in a study of T cell responses to AZD1222 COVID-19 vaccine. Profiled with immunoSEQ multiplex PCR; TCRdb holds only in-frame clones, not every one. The sample consists of roughly 110,000 clones, roughly 90% of them appearing once. Specimen: peripheral blood, collected 28 days after the second AZD1222 dose. The receptors stem from an adult who received the AZD1222 COVID-19 vaccine.

The chain recombines TRBV18 with TRBJ2-3, with D unclear. CDR3 length equals 14 residues. The ends were cut back, 2 bases at V and 3 bases at J, with 9 bases in the middle. The V gene's germline CDR1 is KGHSH and CDR2 LQKENI. The CDR3 spells CASSPNKATDTQYF. Written as DNA, the CDR3 is TGTGCCAGCTCACCAAATAAGGCGACAGATACGCAGTATTTT.

J is TRBJ2-7 and V is TRBV27; unclear D gene. The CDR3 contains 13 residues. Looked up from germline, CDR1 is MNHEY and CDR2 is SMNVEV (reference sequence). Trimming stripped 4 bases from V and 4 bases from J, with 11 bases between. This CDR3 is CASSSIDSYEQYF. In DNA, the CDR3 is TGTGCCAGCAGTTCCATTGACTCGTACGAGCAGTACTTC.

The genes are TRBV19 and TRBJ2-2; TRBD2 might be the D (6 bases). The V end was cut by 10 bases, the J end by 1 base, with 10 bases between. CDR3 length: 13 amino acids. CDR1 and CDR2 from the germline V gene are LNHDA and SQIVND (reference sequence). The CDR3: CATSGLNTGELFF. DNA for the CDR3: TGTGCCACCTCGGGACTGAACACCGGGGAGCTGTTTTTT.

The gene calls are TRBV20-1 and TRBJ1-1; D is unclear. Germline loops: CDR1 DFQATT, CDR2 SNEGSKA (reference sequence). CDR3 length: 11 amino acids. V was shortened by 0 bases and J by 11 bases, with 10 bases between the two germline ends. The CDR3 reads CSARDSGEAFF. Here the CDR3 DNA reads TGCAGTGCTAGAGATAGCGGCGAGGCTTTCTTT.

The gene calls are TRBV7-2 and TRBJ2-1; D unclear. Deletions cut 0 bases from V and 5 bases from J, with 5 bases between. Germline V gene data show CDR1 as SGHTA and CDR2 as FQGNSA. CDR3 size: 13 residues. In nucleotides, the CDR3 is TGTGCCAGCAGCTTAGCATCCCACAATGAGCAGTTCTTC. This translates into CASSLASHNEQFF.

V and J are TRBV30 and TRBJ1-4; D is uncertain. The germline V gene encodes CDR1 GTSNPN and CDR2 SVGIG (reference sequence). CDR3 length: 13 amino acids. The V gene lost 1 base and the J gene lost 4 bases, with 7 bases spanning the gap. Here the CDR3 DNA reads TGTGCCTGGAGTGGGCAGGATAATGAAAAACTGTTTTTT. It translates to CAWSGQDNEKLFF.

On this clone itself: This sample includes further DNA sequences coding for the same CDR3. The chain uses TRBV19 and TRBJ1-5; D unclear. This CDR3 is 13 amino acids long. CDR1 is LNHDA and CDR2 is SQIVND in the germline V gene (reference sequence). Trimming took 5 bases from V and 0 from J, leaving 5 bases between them. The CDR3 spells CASSPYSNQPQHF. The CDR3, as DNA: TGTGCCAGTAGTCCTTATAGCAATCAGCCCCAGCATTTT. The entire variable domain, with the rest obtained from reference TRBV19 and TRBJ1-5, is as follows: DGGITQSPKYLFRKEGQNVTLSCEQNLNHDAMYWYRQDPGQGLRLIYYSQIVNDFQKGDIAEGYSVSREKKESFPLTVTSAQKNPTAFYLCASSPYSNQPQHFGDGTRLSIL.

The rearrangement uses TRBV7-3 and TRBJ2-1; 15 bases are shared with TRBD2. Germline V CDR1 and CDR2: SGHTA, FQGTGA. The CDR3 is 16 residues long. V was clipped by 5 bases and J by 9 bases; unmatched bases: 8. CDR3 DNA sequence: TGTGCCAGCAGCCCCCGGACTAGCGGGGGGGCCGTTGAGCAGTTCTTC. This gives the protein CASSPRTSGGAVEQFF.

The chain combines TRBV5-5 with TRBJ1-1; D is ambiguous. The V gene's germline CDR1 is SGHKS and CDR2 YYEKEE (reference sequence). Trimming shortened V by 0 bases and J by 5 bases, and 17 bases separated the two germline ends. The CDR3 sequence is 16 residues long. CDR3 loop: CASSLVWALAGTEAFF. DNA for the CDR3: TGTGCCAGCAGCTTGGTTTGGGCCCTCGCGGGTACTGAAGCTTTCTTT.

This chain joins TRBV7-9 and TRBJ1-2; 7 positions match TRBD1. The CDR3 contains 15 residues. Trimming cost V 1 base and J 2 bases; bases outside gene matches: 4. Germline V lookup: CDR1 SEHNR, CDR2 FQNEAQ (reference sequence). This CDR3 reads CASSLEGGTNYGYTF. CDR3 sequence (DNA): TGTGCCAGCAGCTTAGAAGGGGGCACCAACTATGGCTACACCTTC.

The chain joins TRBV5-1 to TRBJ1-2, with D possibly being TRBD1 (6 bases). V was trimmed by 4 bases and J by 2 bases, leaving 9 bases between them. In germline, CDR1 is SGHRS, CDR2 YFSETQ. The CDR3 runs 13 residues. The CDR3, as DNA: TGCGCCAGCAGCCCCGGACAGAACTATGGCTACACCTTC. It codes for CASSPGQNYGYTF.

V is TRBV6-5 and J is TRBJ2-1; D call uncertain. CDR1 MNHEY and CDR2 SVGAGI come from the germline V gene. The germline V and J ends were trimmed by 6 bases and 6 bases, with 12 bases remaining between them. This CDR3 is 13 amino acids long. The CDR3: CASSPNPSNEQFF. CDR3 coding DNA: TGTGCCAGCAGCCCCAACCCCAGCAATGAGCAGTTCTTC.

This chain links TRBV5-4 with TRBJ1-3; 9 positions match TRBD1. The CDR3 has 16 residues. Germline V gene data show CDR1 as SGHNT and CDR2 as YYREEE (reference sequence). The junction had 11 bases not matched to a gene; V was cut back by 4 bases and J by 6 bases. DNA for the CDR3: TGTGCCAGCAGCAAACCCGGGACAGGGATAGAAAACACCATATATTTT. Protein sequence: CASSKPGTGIENTIYF.

For the CDR3, the DNA is TGTGCCAGCAGCAAAGTTGGGGAGGGGCGCCTCTATGGCTACACCTTC. Amino acids: CASSKVGEGRLYGYTF. The chain is built from TRBV21-1 and TRBJ1-2. TRBV21-1 is recorded as a pseudogene. The CDR3 totals 16 residues.

The table lists this clone with a count of one. The genes are TRBV3-1 (or the pseudogene TRBV3-2) and TRBJ2-1; possibly TRBD2 for D (5 bases). The CDR3 has 15 amino acids. Germline CDR1 is LGHDT and CDR2 is YNNKEL (reference sequence). Trimming took 0 bases from V and 5 from J, leaving 11 bases between them. CDR3 sequence: CASSQDLSAHNEQFF. In nucleotides, the CDR3 is TGTGCCAGCAGCCAAGATCTTAGCGCCCACAATGAGCAGTTCTTC.

The rearrangement links TRBV4-1 to TRBJ2-2; TRBD1 agrees at 9 bases. The V gene end was trimmed by 3 bases and the J gene end by 3 bases; junction bases not matched to a gene: 5. Germline-derived CDR1 and CDR2 are MGHRA and YSYEKL. The CDR3 consists of 16 residues. CDR3 nucleotide sequence: TGCGCCAGCAGCCAGGCGGACAGGGGTCACACCGGGGAGCTGTTTTTT. Its translation: CASSQADRGHTGELFF.

This clone has a single count. The chain uses TRBV6-2 or TRBV6-3 and TRBJ1-1, with D possibly being TRBD1 (6 bases). Trimming left V 4 bases short and J 1 base short, with 10 bases between. The CDR3 covers 14 residues. Germline values: CDR1 MNHEY, CDR2 SVGEGT. CDR3 in amino acids: CASSLGQPNTEAFF. CDR3 DNA sequence: TGTGCCAGCAGTTTAGGACAGCCGAACACTGAAGCTTTCTTT.

The chain has TRBV21-1 and TRBJ2-7. TRBV21-1 is annotated as a pseudogene. The CDR3 is 15 residues long. CDR3 sequence: CASSNKRPGLDEQYF. The CDR3 coding sequence is TGTGCCAGCAGCAATAAACGGCCCGGATTAGACGAGCAGTACTTC.

J is TRBJ1-5 and V is TRBV10-3; possible D gene TRBD1, 6 bases. Trimming left V 5 bases short and J 6 bases short, with 20 bases between. CDR1 is ENHRY and CDR2 is SYGVKD in the germline V gene. The CDR3 has 16 amino acids. CDR3 sequence: CAISPGVLFDIQPQHF. CDR3 DNA: TGTGCCATCAGTCCAGGGGTCCTTTTTGACATTCAGCCCCAGCATTTT.

In nucleotides, the CDR3 is TGTGCCAGCAGCTTAAGGCTAGCGGGGAAGGGAGAGACCCAGTACTTC. Translating gives CASSLRLAGKGETQYF. The rearrangement links TRBV11-2 to TRBJ2-5; 9 nucleotides match TRBD2. Germline trimming cut 2 bases from V and 4 bases from J; bases unmatched to any gene: 8. The length of the CDR3 is 16 residues. Germline CDR1 reads SGHAT; CDR2 reads FQNNGV.

The chain employs TRBV24-1 and TRBJ2-3; 7 nucleotides match TRBD2. Germline assignment: CDR1 KGHDR and CDR2 SFDVKD. V dropped 3 bases and J dropped 0; count of bases not matched to a gene: 8. This CDR3 contains 17 residues. For the CDR3, the DNA is TGTGCCACCAGTGATCGTAGCGGGCAGACTAGCACAGATACGCAGTATTTT. This codes for CATSDRSGQTSTDTQYF.

This sequence joins TRBV5-1 and TRBJ2-2, with 7 bases fitting TRBD1. Germline V gene lookup returns CDR1 SGHRS and CDR2 YFSETQ. V shed 4 bases, J shed 1 base, and the junction held 1 base outside the gene matches. This CDR3 region has 14 residues. DNA for the CDR3: TGCGCCAGCAGCCGGACAGGGAACACCGGGGAGCTGTTTTTT. It specifies CASSRTGNTGELFF. Drawing the rest from reference TRBV5-1 and TRBJ2-2, the complete variable domain is KAGVTQTPRYLIKTRGQQVTLSCSPISGHRSVSWYQQTPGQGLQFLFEYFSETQRNKGNFPGRFSGRQFSNSRSEMNVSTLELGDSALYLCASSRTGNTGELFFGEGSRLTVL.

The chain links TRBV11-2 to TRBJ1-6; tentatively, D is TRBD1 (6 bases). Trimming pared 3 bases from V and 7 bases from J, leaving 10 bases between. Germline lookup yields CDR1 SGHAT and CDR2 FQNNGV. The CDR3 is 14 residues long. DNA for the CDR3: TGTGCCAGCAGCTTCCCCCAGGGGAATTCACCCCTCCACTTT. This translates into CASSFPQGNSPLHF.

The J gene is TRBJ2-1, the V gene TRBV12-1; TRBD2 is the table's D call and was not checked against the DNA. TRBV12-1 is a listed pseudogene. The CDR3 has 15 residues. The CDR3 reads CASSFPWREIYEQFF. The CDR3 bases are TGTGCCAGCAGCTTCCCCTGGCGGGAAATTTATGAGCAGTTCTTC.

The J gene is TRBJ1-1, the V gene TRBV20-1; D not certain. V lost 2 bases, J lost 6 bases, and 4 bases lay in between. The CDR3 length is 10 residues. Germline V lookup: CDR1 DFQATT, CDR2 SNEGSKA (reference sequence). CDR3 sequence (DNA): TGCAGTGCTAGACGTGCTGAAGCTTTCTTT. It codes for CSARRAEAFF.

This chain joins TRBV5-1 and TRBJ2-7; D unresolved. CDR1 is SGHRS, CDR2 YFSETQ, per germline. Deletions cut 1 base from V and 7 bases from J, with 12 bases between. The CDR3 sequence is 13 residues long. The CDR3 reads CASSLLPSEEQYF. The CDR3 nucleotides read TGCGCCAGCAGCTTGTTGCCAAGTGAGGAGCAGTACTTC.

As DNA, the CDR3 is TGTGCCAGCAACAGGGGCGCGAATTCACCCCTCCACTTT. Residues: CASNRGANSPLHF. This chain links TRBV3-1 (or the pseudogene TRBV3-2) with TRBJ1-6; 7 nucleotides align to TRBD1. V gave up 7 bases and J gave up 7 bases; unmatched junction bases: 4. CDR1 and CDR2 (germline): LGHDT, YNNKEL (reference sequence). The CDR3 is 13 amino acids.